The rows below give T cell receptor beta chains drawn from one sample of a study of T cells in Graves' hyperthyroidism and ophthalmopathy. One entry per CDR3 protein, called by TCRdb with MiXCR from the multiplex PCR reads. The sample carries 250,000 to 300,000 distinct CDR3 sequences, over 12% recorded once. The sequenced material came from blood. These receptors came from a woman aged 45-65 years with Graves' hyperthyroidism that later progressed to Graves' ophthalmopathy. CDR3s leave out the opening cysteine and the closing phenylalanine or tryptophan. Each record gives: D gene, V gene, J gene, CDR3 protein. D genes are given only for firm matches.

NA	TRBV9	TRBJ2-5	ASSVGGGGIRNQY
NA	TRBV29-1	TRBJ2-2	SVGGGMDTGELF
NA	TRBV4-1	TRBJ1-1	ASSQAIQGGFTEAF
NA	TRBV4-1	TRBJ2-4	ASSQEWLWENIQY
NA	TRBV28	TRBJ1-1	ASNPGGRGGTEAF
NA	TRBV3-1	TRBJ2-7	ASSLTPRDEQY
NA	TRBV19	TRBJ1-5	ASSREAGRQDQPQH
NA	TRBV6-5	TRBJ2-5	ASSYSTKSGPTQETQY
TRBD2	TRBV5-8	TRBJ2-1	ASSGSGTSGYNEQF
NA	TRBV20-1	TRBJ1-1	SARGGWAEAF
NA	TRBV3-1	TRBJ2-6	ASSQVSGRANVLT
TRBD2	TRBV4-1	TRBJ2-1	ASSPLLAGSLGYSYNEQF
TRBD2	TRBV12-3/TRBV12-4	TRBJ2-3	ASSPRGESVGTDTQY
NA	TRBV5-5	TRBJ2-1	ASWGLLYNEQF
NA	TRBV2	TRBJ1-5	ASSEEWGGDQPQH
NA	TRBV20-1	TRBJ1-1	SARGGNTEAF